These 4 T cell receptor beta chains came from one sample sequenced in a study of a mutant IDH1 vaccine in newly diagnosed glioma. These receptors' targets are unknown. The data were produced by immunoSEQ multiplex PCR, yet TCRdb's version contains in-frame clones alone and is incomplete. The sample carries 30,000 to 40,000 clones, approximately 50% recorded once. The time point here: week 5, during vaccination. The vaccine gave 300 ug of a 20-mer mutant IDH1 peptide subcutaneously per dose. This material consisted of PBMCs, taken from a glioma patient whose treatment included an IDH1 peptide vaccine. The receptors were sampled from a woman aged 18-29 years with glioma.

This clone was observed a few times. The gene calls are TRBV5-4 and TRBJ2-5; D remains ambiguous. CDR1 is SGHNT and CDR2 is YYREEE in the germline V gene (reference sequence). Trimming stripped 2 bases from V and 2 bases from J, with 10 bases between. The CDR3 spans 14 residues. The CDR3, as DNA: TGTGCCAGCAGCTTCAAAGCGCAACAAGAGACCCAGTACTTC. Translation: CASSFKAQQETQYF.

This chain uses TRBV6-4 with TRBJ2-3; D assignment may be TRBD1 or TRBD2 (5 bases each). V lost 8 bases, J lost 4 bases, and 16 bases lay in between. The CDR3 covers 14 residues. Germline values: CDR1 MRHNA, CDR2 SNTAGT. CDR3 sequence: CASSQGAASDTQYF. The CDR3, as DNA: TGTGCCAGCTCCCAGGGAGCGGCCTCAGATACGCAGTATTTT.

This rearrangement joins TRBV7-8 to TRBJ2-1; 9 bases are a match to TRBD2. CDR1 and CDR2 (germline): SGHVS, FQNEAQ. With 1 base clipped from V and 6 bases from J, the junction kept 4 bases outside the gene matches. The CDR3 sequence is 15 residues long. The CDR3 region is CASSLDSGGGNEQFF. The CDR3 DNA follows: TGTGCCAGCAGCTTAGATAGCGGGGGCGGCAATGAGCAGTTCTTC.

The rearrangement uses TRBV4-1 and TRBJ2-2; 13 bases are a match to TRBD2. This CDR3 region has 15 residues. V lost 7 bases and J lost 3; bases outside the gene matches: 2. Per the germline V gene, CDR1 is MGHRA and CDR2 is YSYEKL. The CDR3 sequence is CASTGLAGDTGELFF. The CDR3 bases are TGCGCCAGCACAGGACTAGCGGGAGACACCGGGGAGCTGTTTTTT.